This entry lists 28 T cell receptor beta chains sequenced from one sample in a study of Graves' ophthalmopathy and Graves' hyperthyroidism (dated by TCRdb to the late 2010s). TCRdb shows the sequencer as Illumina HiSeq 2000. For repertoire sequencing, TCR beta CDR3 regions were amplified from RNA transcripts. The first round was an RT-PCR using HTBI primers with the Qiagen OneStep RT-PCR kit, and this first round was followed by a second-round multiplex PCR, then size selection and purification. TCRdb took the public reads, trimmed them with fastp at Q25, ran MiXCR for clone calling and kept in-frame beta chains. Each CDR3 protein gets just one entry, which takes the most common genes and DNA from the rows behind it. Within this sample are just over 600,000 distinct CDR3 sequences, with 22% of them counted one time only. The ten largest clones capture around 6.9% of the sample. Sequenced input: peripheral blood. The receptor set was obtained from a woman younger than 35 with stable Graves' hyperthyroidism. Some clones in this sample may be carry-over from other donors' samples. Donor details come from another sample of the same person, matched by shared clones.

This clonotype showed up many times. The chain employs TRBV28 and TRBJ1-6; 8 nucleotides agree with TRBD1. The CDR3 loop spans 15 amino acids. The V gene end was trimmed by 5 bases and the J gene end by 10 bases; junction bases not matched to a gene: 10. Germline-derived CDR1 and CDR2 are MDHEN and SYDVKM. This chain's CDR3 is CASSAGDRTSSPLHF. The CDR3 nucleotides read TGTGCCAGCAGTGCGGGGGACAGGACCTCCTCACCCCTCCACTTT.

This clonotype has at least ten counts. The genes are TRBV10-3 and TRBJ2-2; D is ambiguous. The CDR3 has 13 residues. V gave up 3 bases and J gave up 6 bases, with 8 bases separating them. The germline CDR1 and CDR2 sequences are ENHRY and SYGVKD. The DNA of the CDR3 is TGTGCCATCAGTGAAGGGTTGGCCGGGGAGCTGTTTTTT. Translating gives CAISEGLAGELFF.

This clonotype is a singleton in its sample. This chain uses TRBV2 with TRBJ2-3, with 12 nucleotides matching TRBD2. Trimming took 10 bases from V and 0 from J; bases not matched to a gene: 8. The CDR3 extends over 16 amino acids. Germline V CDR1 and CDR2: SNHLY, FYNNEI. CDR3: CATSGLAGTSTDTQYF. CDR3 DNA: TGTGCCACCTCCGGACTAGCGGGGACTAGCACAGATACGCAGTATTTT.

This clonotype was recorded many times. The CDR3 reads CASSVGTPSLYEQYF. CDR3 DNA: TGTGCCAGCAGTGTTGGCACACCGTCATTATACGAGCAGTACTTC. V is TRBV2 and J is TRBJ2-7; D not resolved. Germline V gives CDR1 SNHLY, CDR2 FYNNEI. V was shortened by 4 bases and J by 4 bases, with 17 bases between the two germline ends. This CDR3 has 15 residues.

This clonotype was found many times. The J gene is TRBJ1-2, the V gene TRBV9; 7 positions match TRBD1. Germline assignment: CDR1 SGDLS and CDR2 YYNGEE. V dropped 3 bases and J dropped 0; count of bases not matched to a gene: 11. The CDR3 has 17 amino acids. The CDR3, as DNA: TGTGCCAGCAGCGAGACAGGCCGGGACAGCACTAACTATGGCTACACCTTC. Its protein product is CASSETGRDSTNYGYTF.

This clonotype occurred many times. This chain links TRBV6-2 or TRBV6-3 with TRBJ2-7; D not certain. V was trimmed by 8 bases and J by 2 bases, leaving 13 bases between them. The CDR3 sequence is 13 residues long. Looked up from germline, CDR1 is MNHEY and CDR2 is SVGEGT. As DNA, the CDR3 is TGTGCCAGCCGCAGCGAGATTCCCTACGAGCAGTACTTC. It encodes CASRSEIPYEQYF.

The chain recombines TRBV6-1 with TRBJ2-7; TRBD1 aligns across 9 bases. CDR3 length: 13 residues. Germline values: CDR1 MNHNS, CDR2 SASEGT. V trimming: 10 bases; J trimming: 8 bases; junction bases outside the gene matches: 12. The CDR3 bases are TGTGCCACCTGGACAGGGGCGGTAGGGAAGCAGTACTTC. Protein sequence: CATWTGAVGKQYF.

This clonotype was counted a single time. DNA for the CDR3: TGTGCCAGCAGTGGTGGACCGTTCATCCGTCAGGGGAGGAAAAATGGCTACACCTTC. This encodes CASSGGPFIRQGRKNGYTF. The chain is built from TRBV25-1 and TRBJ1-2; D perhaps matches TRBD1 (6 bases). V lost 4 bases, J lost 6 bases, and 30 bases lay in between. In germline, CDR1 is MGHDK, CDR2 SYGVNS. The length of the CDR3 is 19 residues.

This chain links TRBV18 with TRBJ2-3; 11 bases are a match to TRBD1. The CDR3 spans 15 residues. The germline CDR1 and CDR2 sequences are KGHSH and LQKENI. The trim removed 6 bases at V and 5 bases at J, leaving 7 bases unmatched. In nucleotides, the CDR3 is TGTGCCAGCTCCCTCGGACAGGGGGCTGGAGATACGCAGTATTTT. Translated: CASSLGQGAGDTQYF.

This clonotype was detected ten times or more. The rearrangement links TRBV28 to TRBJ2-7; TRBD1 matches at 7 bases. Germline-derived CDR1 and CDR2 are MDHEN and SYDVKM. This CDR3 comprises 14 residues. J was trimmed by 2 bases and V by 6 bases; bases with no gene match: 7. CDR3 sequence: CASRTRDSPYEQYF. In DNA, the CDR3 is TGTGCCAGCAGAACACGGGACAGTCCCTACGAGCAGTACTTC.

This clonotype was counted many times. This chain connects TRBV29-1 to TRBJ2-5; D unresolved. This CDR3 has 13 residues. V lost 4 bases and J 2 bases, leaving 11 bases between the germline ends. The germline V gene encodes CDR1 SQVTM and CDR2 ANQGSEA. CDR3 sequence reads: CSVGRLGQETQYF. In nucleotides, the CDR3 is TGCAGCGTTGGTAGATTGGGACAAGAGACCCAGTACTTC. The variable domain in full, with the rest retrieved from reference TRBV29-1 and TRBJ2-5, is SAVISQKPSRDICQRGTSLTIQCQVDSQVTMMFWYRQQPGQSLTLIATANQGSEATYESGFVIDKFPISRPNLTFSTLTVSNMSPEDSSIYLCSVGRLGQETQYFGPGTRLLVL.

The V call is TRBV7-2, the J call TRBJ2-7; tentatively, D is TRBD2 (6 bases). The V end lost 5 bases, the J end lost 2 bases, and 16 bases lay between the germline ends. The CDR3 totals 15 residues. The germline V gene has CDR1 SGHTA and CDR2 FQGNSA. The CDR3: CASSLTPGDPYEQYF. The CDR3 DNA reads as TGTGCCAGCAGCCTCACGCCGGGGGATCCCTACGAGCAGTACTTC.

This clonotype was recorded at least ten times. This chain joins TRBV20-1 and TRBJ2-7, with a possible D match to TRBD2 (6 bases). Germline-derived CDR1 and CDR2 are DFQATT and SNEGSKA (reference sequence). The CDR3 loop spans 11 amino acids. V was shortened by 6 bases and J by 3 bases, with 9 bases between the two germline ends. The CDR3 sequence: CSAHSGYEQYF. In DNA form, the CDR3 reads TGCAGTGCCCATAGCGGCTACGAGCAGTACTTC.

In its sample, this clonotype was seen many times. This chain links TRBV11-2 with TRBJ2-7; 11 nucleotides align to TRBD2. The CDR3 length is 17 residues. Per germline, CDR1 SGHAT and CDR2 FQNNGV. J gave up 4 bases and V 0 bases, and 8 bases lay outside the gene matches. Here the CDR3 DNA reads TGTGCCAGCAGCTTAGAGGCGACTAGCGGGGCGGGGTACGAGCAGTACTTC. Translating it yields CASSLEATSGAGYEQYF.

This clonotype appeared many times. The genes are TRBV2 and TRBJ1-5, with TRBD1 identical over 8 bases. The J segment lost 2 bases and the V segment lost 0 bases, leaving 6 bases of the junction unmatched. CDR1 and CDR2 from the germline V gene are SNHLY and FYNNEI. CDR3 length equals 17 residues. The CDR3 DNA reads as TGTGCCAGCAGTGAAGCGGTCAGGGGGCGAGGCAATCAGCCCCAGCATTTT. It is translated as CASSEAVRGRGNQPQHF. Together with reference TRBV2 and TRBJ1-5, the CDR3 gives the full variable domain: EPEVTQTPSHQVTQMGQEVILRCVPISNHLYFYWYRQILGQKVEFLVSFYNNEISEKSEIFDDQFSVERPDGSNFTLKIRSTKLEDSAMYFCASSEAVRGRGNQPQHFGDGTRLSIL.

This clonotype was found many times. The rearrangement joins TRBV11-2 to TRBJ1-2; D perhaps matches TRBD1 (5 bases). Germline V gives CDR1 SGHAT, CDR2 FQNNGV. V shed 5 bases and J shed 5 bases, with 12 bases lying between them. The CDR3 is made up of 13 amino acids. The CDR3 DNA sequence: TGTGCCAGCAGCGCCGGGACGGCGTATGGCTACACCTTC. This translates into CASSAGTAYGYTF.

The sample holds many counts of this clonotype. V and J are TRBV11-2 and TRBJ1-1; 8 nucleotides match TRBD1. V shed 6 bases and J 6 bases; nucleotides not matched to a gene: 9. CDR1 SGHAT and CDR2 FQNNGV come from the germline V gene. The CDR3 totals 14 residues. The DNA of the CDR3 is TGTGCCAGCAGAAAGCAGGGGGCTAGGGCTGAAGCTTTCTTT. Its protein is CASRKQGARAEAFF.

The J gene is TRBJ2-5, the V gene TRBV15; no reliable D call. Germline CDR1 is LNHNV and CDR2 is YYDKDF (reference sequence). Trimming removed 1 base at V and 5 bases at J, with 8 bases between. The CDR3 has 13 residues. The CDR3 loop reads CATSRGISETQYF. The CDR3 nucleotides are TGTGCCACCAGCAGAGGTATTTCCGAGACCCAGTACTTC.

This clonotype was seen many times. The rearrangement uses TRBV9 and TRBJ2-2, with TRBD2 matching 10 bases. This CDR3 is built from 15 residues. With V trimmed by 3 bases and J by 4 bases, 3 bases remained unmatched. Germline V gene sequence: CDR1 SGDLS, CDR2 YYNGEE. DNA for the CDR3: TGTGCCAGCAGCGCTAGCGGGAGTAGCACCGGGGAGCTGTTTTTT. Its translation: CASSASGSSTGELFF. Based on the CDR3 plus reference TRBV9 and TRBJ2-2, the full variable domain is DSGVTQTPKHLITATGQRVTLRCSPRSGDLSVYWYQQSLDQGLQFLIQYYNGEERAKGNILERFSAQQFPDLHSELNLSSLELGDSALYFCASSASGSSTGELFFGEGSRLTVL.

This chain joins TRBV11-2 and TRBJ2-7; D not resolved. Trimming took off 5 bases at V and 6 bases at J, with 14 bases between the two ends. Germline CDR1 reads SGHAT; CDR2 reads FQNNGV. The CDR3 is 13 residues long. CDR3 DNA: TGTGCCAGCAGCCGTGGCTTCTTTGGCGAGCAGTACTTC. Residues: CASSRGFFGEQYF.

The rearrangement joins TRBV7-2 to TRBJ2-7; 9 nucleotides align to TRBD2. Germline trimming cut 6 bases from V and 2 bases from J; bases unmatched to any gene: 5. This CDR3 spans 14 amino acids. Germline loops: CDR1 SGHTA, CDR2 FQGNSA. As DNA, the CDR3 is TGTGCCAGCAGGGTGGCGGGAGGGCCCTACGAGCAGTACTTC. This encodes CASRVAGGPYEQYF.

CDR3 in amino acids: CASSLASKRGYWYEQYF. CDR3 sequence (DNA): TGTGCCAGCAGCTTAGCGTCAAAAAGGGGCTATTGGTACGAGCAGTACTTC. V usage is TRBV7-8 and J usage is TRBJ2-7; D may be TRBD1 (5 bases). The V end was cut by 0 bases, the J end by 4 bases, with 19 bases between. The CDR3 runs to 17 residues. Germline CDR1 and CDR2: SGHVS and FQNEAQ.

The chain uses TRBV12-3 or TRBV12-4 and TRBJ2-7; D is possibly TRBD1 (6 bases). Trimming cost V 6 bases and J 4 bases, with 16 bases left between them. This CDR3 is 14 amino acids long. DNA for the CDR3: TGTGCCAGCAGGAAAGGGGGTTCGCAATACGAGCAGTACTTC. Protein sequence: CASRKGGSQYEQYF.

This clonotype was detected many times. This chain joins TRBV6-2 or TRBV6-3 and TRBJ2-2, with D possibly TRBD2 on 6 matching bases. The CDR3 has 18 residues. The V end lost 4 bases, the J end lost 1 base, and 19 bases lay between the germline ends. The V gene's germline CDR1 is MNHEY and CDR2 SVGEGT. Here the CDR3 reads CASSSHRVGGMNTGELFF. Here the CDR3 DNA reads TGTGCCAGCAGTTCCCACCGGGTGGGGGGTATGAACACCGGGGAGCTGTTTTTT.

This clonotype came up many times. CDR3 sequence (DNA): TGCAGCGTTGAAGACCTCGCTGGAAACACCATATATTTT. It translates to CSVEDLAGNTIYF. This chain connects TRBV29-1 to TRBJ1-3; no clear D gene. Trimming took off 0 bases at V and 2 bases at J, with 5 bases between the two ends. The CDR3 has 13 residues. Germline V gene sequence: CDR1 SQVTM, CDR2 ANQGSEA.

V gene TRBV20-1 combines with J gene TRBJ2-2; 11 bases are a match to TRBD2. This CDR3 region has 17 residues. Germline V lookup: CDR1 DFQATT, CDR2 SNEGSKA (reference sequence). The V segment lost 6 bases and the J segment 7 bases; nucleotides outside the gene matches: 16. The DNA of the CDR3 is TGCAGTGCGGACCCCGTGGGCCTAGCGGGAGGCCACGGGGAGCTGTTTTTT. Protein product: CSADPVGLAGGHGELFF.

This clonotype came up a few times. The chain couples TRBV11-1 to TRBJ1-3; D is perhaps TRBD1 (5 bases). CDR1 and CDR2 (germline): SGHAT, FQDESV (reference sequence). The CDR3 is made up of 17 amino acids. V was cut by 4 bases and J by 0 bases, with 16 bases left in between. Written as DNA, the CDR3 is TGTGCCAGCAGCTCTCGCCAGACAGCTCGCTCTGGAAACACCATATATTTT. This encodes CASSSRQTARSGNTIYF. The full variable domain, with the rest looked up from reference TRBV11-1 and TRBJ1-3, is EAEVAQSPRYKITEKSQAVAFWCDPISGHATLYWYRQILGQGPELLVQFQDESVVDDSQLPKDRFSAERLKGVDSTLKIQPAELGDSAMYLCASSSRQTARSGNTIYFGEGSWLTVV.

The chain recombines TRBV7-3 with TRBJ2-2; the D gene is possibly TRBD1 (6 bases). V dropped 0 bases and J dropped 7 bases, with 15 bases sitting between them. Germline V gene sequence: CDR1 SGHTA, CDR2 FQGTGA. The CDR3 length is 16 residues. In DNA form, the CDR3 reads TGTGCCAGCAGCTTAACGAGGGGGAAACCCAGCGGGGAGCTGTTTTTT. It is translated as CASSLTRGKPSGELFF.